This is a list of T cell receptor beta chains from one sample in a study of CD39 and CD103 CD8 tumor-infiltrating T cells. Generated by immunoSEQ multiplex PCR, the TCRdb table keeps only in-frame clones and is missing some. The sample consists of about 1,500 clones, roughly half of them appearing once. Sequences were obtained from CD39- CD103+ CD8+ T cells sorted from the tumor. These receptors came from a human donor with head and neck squamous cell carcinoma. CDR3s include the opening cysteine and the closing phenylalanine or tryptophan. A D gene is named only where the DNA matches it firmly. Expanded clones are given a class, and other clones once, few, many or no size at all.

j_call v_call clone_size d_call cdr3_aa cdr3_nt
TRBJ1-2 TRBV4-3 medium-sized TRBD1 CASSQLGTVYGYTF TGCGCCAGCAGCCAACTCGGGACAGTTTATGGCTACACCTTC
TRBJ1-2 TRBV7-3 . . CASSHHEAPRVRVCGYTF TGTGCCAGCAGCCACCATGAAGCCCCGAGAGTCCGGGTGTGTGGCTACACCTTC
TRBJ1-5 TRBV19 . TRBD1 CASSSSSTGGYQPQHF TGTGCCAGTAGTTCTAGTTCGACAGGGGGCTATCAGCCCCAGCATTTT
TRBJ1-2 TRBV25-1 large . CASSELTGSVYGYTF TGTGCCAGCAGTGAATTAACGGGCAGCGTCTATGGCTACACCTTC
TRBJ2-5 TRBV5-1 . . CASSLGSGETQYF TGCGCCAGCAGCTTGGGGAGCGGAGAGACCCAGTACTTC
TRBJ2-7 TRBV11-3 . . CASSLAQDSYEQYF TGTGCCAGCAGCTTAGCACAGGACTCCTACGAGCAGTACTTC
TRBJ2-7 TRBV7-9 . . CASSLDGFYEQYF TGTGCCAGCAGCTTAGATGGGTTCTACGAGCAGTACTTC
TRBJ1-2 TRBV10-3 few TRBD1 CAISRTGAEGYTF TGTGCCATCAGTCGGACAGGGGCTGAAGGCTACACCTTC
TRBJ1-2 TRBV27 few . CASSFAGPVWSPWGDYGYTF TGTGCCAGCAGTTTCGCCGGCCCTGTTTGGTCACCCTGGGGGGACTATGGCTACACCTTC
TRBJ2-3 TRBV14 large TRBD2 CASSLTRTSSDTQYF TGTGCCAGCAGCCTTACCAGGACTAGTTCAGATACGCAGTATTTT
TRBJ1-4 TRBV28 few . CASGLGAQEVNEKLFF TGTGCCAGCGGTCTGGGAGCCCAGGAAGTTAATGAAAAACTGTTTTTT
TRBJ1-2 TRBV5-4 . TRBD1 CASSAGTGDGYTF TGTGCCAGCAGCGCCGGGACAGGTGATGGCTACACCTTC
TRBJ1-6 TRBV28 few TRBD1 CASSPGRDSTGSPLHF TGTGCCAGCAGTCCCGGACGGGACAGTACGGGTTCACCCCTCCACTTT
TRBJ1-5 TRBV6-6 . . CASSPQGRSQPQHF TGTGCCAGCAGCCCACAGGGACGCAGTCAGCCCCAGCATTTT
TRBJ2-3 TRBV7-9 . . CASSSTFSGYTDTQYF TGTGCCAGCAGCTCCACCTTTAGCGGATACACAGATACGCAGTATTTT
TRBJ1-4 TRBV28 . . CASTMEPQEKLFF TGTGCCAGCACCATGGAGCCCCAGGAAAAACTGTTTTTT